The entry below gives a single TCR beta chain sequence along with its context. The data stem from a study of blood T cell repertoires in COVID-19. Turning to the study itself: Specimens from acute and convalescent COVID-19 originated in the United States, Italy and Spain. T cells, B-cell-depleted T cells, or PBMCs supplied cDNA or gDNA.

Original data processing: It was from reference gene primer amplification that nucleated cell counts were estimated. Profiled with immunoSEQ multiplex PCR; TCRdb holds only in-frame clones, not every one. Clone size and the V and J calls come from that table; the DNA yielded D and trimming. The sample lists about 250,000 clones, around 80% occurring once. The sample comprised peripheral blood. The TCR sequence derives from a man aged 80 or over with acute or convalescent COVID-19.

Here the CDR3 reads CSVAWRAHGNNEQFF. The DNA for the CDR3 is TGCAGCGTTGCCTGGAGGGCTCATGGGAACAATGAGCAGTTCTTC. The V gene is TRBV29-1, the J gene TRBJ2-1; D is perhaps TRBD2 (6 bases). Trimming stripped 4 bases from V and 5 bases from J, with 18 bases between. CDR3 size: 15 residues. CDR1 and CDR2 from the germline V gene are SQVTM and ANQGSEA.